This TCR beta chain was obtained from a study of neurological immune-mediated disorders (dated by TCRdb to the late 2010s). Regarding the complete study: Among the 35 or so multiple sclerosis patients, 31 had relapsing-remitting MS and 3 had secondary progressive MS. Peripheral blood TCR-beta repertoires from patients with HTLV-I-associated myelopathy (HAM/TSP), patients with multiple sclerosis, and healthy controls were compared in the study using UMI-based sequencing. Longitudinal samples, technical triplicates and paired sorted CD4+ and CD8+ T-cell subsets, alongside PBMC samples, were included among the approximately 110 TCR-beta libraries. The cohort comprised approximately 67 subjects: approximately 15 HAM/TSP patients, 35 or so multiple sclerosis patients and about 20 healthy controls.

This clonotype came up many times. The target of this receptor is not known. Base quality data are lacking; no much larger clone is found one base away. Unsorted PBMC libraries were generated from 2 million PBMCs stored in RNAlater at -80 °C until RNA extraction. The multiple sclerosis patients were enrolled in a US clinical protocol that used magnetic resonance imaging to evaluate disease progression. PBMCs were separated from peripheral blood using Ficoll-Hypaque density gradient centrifugation and then cryopreserved in liquid nitrogen. cDNA was synthesized by template-switch 5'RACE using a primer with a 10-nucleotide random unique molecular identifier that tagged each TCR transcript. Each sequencing run produced over 170 million TCR-beta sequences covering 15-18 subjects. The RNeasy kit was used for extraction of total RNA. Using the KAPA Real-time Library Amplification kit, TCR-beta VDJ regions were amplified with primers for the TCR constant region and the 5'RACE anchor. Sample indexes and Illumina adaptors were added in a first PCR, after which library yield was increased in a second PCR. After Ampure bead purification, the roughly 650 bp TCR product was size-selected on a 2% E-gel SizeSelection system. Before pooling, libraries had their quality checked on a Bioanalyzer, their concentration measured with Qubit, and their quantity determined with the Kapa Library Quantification kit. An Illumina HiSeq 2500 sequenced the libraries paired-end 2 x 150 bp. To increase sequence diversity, about 25-31% phiX was spiked into each library pool. Per the source publication's procedure: Quality-filtered reads were processed with the UMI-based MiGEC pipeline, which removed over 75% of raw TCR sequences during error correction. VDJ genes were aligned to IMGT germline references, and each clonotype was defined by a unique CDR3 amino acid sequence together with V-J genes. Clonal expansion, Shannon diversity, and CDR3 relatedness (CalcPairwiseDistances, ClusterSamples) were evaluated with VDJtools, and phylogenetic trees were built with CLCbio workbench. Using coefficient-of-variation modelling across technical triplicates, the study counted a clone as expanded if it had at least 8 unique UMIs. Using fastp at Q25 and MiXCR, TCRdb reprocessed the public reads and kept productive beta chains. One record per CDR3 amino acid sequence lists the most common genes and DNA. These V and J calls are TCRdb output, not the study's own analysis. This sample comprises approximately 65,000 distinct CDR3 sequences, 5.2% of them detected only once. The ten largest make up about 5.8% of the sample.

The investigation overall reported the following: In a phylogenetic analysis, the repertoires of 18 out of 34 MS patients fell into a single cluster of related CDR3 sequences, pointing to a possible signature at the repertoire level. No identical CDR3 amino acid sequences were found to be shared among expanded clones across subjects, suggesting that TCR-beta repertoires were private in all groups. The MS cluster was not associated with any clinical or MRI features, and the authors stated that larger cohorts are needed. TCR clonal expansion was highest in HAM/TSP patients and lowest in MS patients, with MS patients falling below even healthy controls.

Deletion took 4 bases off V and 4 bases off J, with a span of 15 bases between the germline ends. In the germline V gene, CDR1 corresponds to SGHRS and CDR2 to YFSETQ. Reading from cysteine to phenylalanine, the CDR3 counts 16 amino acids. Of the read, only the CDR3 DNA is kept; its 48 bases are in frame from base 1. The material sequenced was PBMCs. The source of this sequence is a human donor with multiple sclerosis. The donor label of this sample is uncertain. The chain joins TRBV5-1 to TRBJ2-6; the D element might be TRBD1 or TRBD2, as each aligns at 7 bases. CDR3 protein: CASSQGGSLGANVLTF. The nucleotide sequence is TGCGCCAGCAGCCAGGGGGGGAGCTTGGGGGCCAACGTCCTGACTTTC.